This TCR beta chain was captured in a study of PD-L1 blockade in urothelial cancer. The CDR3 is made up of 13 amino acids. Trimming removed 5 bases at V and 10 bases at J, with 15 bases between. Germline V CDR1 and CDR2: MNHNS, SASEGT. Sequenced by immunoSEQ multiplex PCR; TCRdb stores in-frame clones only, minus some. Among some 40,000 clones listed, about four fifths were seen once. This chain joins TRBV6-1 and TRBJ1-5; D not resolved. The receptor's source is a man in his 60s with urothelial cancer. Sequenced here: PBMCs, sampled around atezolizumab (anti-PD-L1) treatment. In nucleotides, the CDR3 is TGTGCCAGCAGTCAACTAGAACTGGTTCCCCAGCATTTT. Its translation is CASSQLELVPQHF.